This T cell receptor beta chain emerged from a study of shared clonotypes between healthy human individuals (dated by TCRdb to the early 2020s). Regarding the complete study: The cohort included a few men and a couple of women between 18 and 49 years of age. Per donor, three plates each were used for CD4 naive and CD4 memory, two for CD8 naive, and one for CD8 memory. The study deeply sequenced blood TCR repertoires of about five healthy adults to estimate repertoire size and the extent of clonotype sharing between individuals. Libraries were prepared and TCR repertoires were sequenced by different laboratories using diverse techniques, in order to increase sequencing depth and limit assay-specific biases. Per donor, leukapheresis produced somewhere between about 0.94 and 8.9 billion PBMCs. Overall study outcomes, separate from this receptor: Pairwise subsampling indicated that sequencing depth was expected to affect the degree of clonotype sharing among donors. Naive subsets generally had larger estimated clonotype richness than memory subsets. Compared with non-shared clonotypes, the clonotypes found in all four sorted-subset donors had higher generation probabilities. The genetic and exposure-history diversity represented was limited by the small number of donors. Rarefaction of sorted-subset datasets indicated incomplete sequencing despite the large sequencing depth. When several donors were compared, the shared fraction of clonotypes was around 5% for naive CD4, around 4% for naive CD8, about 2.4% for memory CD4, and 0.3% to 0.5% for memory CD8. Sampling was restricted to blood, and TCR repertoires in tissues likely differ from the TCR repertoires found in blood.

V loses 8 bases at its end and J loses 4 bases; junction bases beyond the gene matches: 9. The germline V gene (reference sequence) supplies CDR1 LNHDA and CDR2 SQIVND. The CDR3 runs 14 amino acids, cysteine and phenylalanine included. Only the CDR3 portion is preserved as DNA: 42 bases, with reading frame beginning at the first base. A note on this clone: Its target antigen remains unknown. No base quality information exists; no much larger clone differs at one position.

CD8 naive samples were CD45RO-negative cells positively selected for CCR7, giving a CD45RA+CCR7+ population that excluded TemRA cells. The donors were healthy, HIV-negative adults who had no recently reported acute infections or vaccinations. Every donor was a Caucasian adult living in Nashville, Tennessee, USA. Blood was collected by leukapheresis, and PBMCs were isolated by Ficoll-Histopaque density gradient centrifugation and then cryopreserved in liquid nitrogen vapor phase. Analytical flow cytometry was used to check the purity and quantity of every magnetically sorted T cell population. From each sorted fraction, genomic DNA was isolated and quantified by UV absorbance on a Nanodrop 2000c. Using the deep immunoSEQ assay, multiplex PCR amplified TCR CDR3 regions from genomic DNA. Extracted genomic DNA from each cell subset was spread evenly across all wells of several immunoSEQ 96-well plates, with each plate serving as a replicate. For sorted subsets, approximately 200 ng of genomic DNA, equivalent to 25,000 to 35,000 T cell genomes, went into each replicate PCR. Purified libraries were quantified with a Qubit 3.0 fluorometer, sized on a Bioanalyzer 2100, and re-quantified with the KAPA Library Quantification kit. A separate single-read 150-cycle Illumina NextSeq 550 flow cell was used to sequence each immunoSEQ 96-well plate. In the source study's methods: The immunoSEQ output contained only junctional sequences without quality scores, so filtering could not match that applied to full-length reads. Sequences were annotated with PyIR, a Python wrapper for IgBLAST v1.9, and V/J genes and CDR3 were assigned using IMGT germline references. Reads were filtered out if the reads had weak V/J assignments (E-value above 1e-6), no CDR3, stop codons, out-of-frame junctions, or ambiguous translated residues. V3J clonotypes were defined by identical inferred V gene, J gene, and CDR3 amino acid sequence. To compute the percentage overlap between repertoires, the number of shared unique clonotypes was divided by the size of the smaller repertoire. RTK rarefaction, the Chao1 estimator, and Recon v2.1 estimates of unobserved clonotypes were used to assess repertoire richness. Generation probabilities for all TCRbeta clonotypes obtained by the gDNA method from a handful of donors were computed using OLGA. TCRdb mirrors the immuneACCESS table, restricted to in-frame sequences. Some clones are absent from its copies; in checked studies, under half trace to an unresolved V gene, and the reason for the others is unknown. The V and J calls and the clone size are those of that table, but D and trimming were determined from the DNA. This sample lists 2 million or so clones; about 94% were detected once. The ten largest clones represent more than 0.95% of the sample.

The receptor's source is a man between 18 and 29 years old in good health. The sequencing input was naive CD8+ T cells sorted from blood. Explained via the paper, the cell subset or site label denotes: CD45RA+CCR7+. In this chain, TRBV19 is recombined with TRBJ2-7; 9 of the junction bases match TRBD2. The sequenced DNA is TGTGCCAGTGTTGGGACTAGCCCACAGTACGAGCAGTACTTC. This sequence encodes CASVGTSPQYEQYF. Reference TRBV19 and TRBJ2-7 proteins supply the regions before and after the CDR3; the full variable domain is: DGGITQSPKYLFRKEGQNVTLSCEQNLNHDAMYWYRQDPGQGLRLIYYSQIVNDFQKGDIAEGYSVSREKKESFPLTVTSAQKNPTAFYLCASVGTSPQYEQYFGPGTRLTVT.